This T cell receptor beta chain was obtained from a study of T-cell reconstitution after alpha-beta-depleted transplantation in children. Preparation of the TCRbeta library involved a method that used unique molecular identifiers. TCRdb analysed the PCR reads with MiXCR anew, one entry per CDR3 protein. The sample includes about 490,000 distinct CDR3 sequences, over 9.5% seen only once; the top ten take 2%. Study-wide results and limits: Expanded graft clones, several hundred of them, were reportedly the source of alpha-beta T cells about two months after transplant. Counts and diversity of T cells one year after transplant came mostly from newly produced T cells.

The germline V and J ends were trimmed by 10 bases and 3 bases, with 16 bases remaining between them. This CDR3 is 13 amino acids long. CDR1 and CDR2 (germline): SEHNR, FQNEAQ (reference sequence). Comments on this clonotype: Its matching antigen is unknown.

The V call is TRBV7-9, the J call TRBJ2-7; no clear D gene. The TCR sequence derives from a child aged 2-15 years with inherited bone marrow failure, due to receive a stem cell transplant. The sample consisted of PBMCs, taken before TCRalphabeta/CD19-depleted stem cell transplant. CDR3 in amino acids: CATSQRLLYEQYF. The CDR3 nucleotides read TGTGCCACCTCTCAGAGGCTACTCTACGAGCAGTACTTC.